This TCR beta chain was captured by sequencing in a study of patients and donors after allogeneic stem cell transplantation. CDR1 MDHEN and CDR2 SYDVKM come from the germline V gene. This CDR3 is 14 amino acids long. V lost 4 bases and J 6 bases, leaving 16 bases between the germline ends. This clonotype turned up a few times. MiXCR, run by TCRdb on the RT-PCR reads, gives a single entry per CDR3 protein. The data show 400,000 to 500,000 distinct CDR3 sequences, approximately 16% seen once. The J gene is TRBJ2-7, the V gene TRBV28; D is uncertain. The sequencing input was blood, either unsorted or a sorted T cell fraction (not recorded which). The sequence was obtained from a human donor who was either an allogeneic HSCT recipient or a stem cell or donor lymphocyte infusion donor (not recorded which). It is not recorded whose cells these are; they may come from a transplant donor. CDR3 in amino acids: CASSSPHAWGEQYF. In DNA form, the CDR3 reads TGTGCCAGCAGTTCCCCCCACGCCTGGGGCGAGCAGTACTTC.